The sequence of this TCR beta chain was determined in a study of long-term antiretroviral therapy in people with HIV. Notes on the study in general: Upon ART, diversity increased but remained lower than transplant donor controls. Missing from the dataset were any data on ART adherence, viral resistance or therapy changes. The clones with expansion before ART were dominant in the repertoire at all time points.

Participants with HIV, all of them, were treated in the United States. V lost 5 bases and J lost 6, with 25 bases in between. This CDR3 comprises 17 residues. Germline-derived CDR1 and CDR2 are SGHTA and FQGNSA. On this clone itself: Its target is unknown.

Researchers ran immunoSEQ v3.0 at survey level. Sequencing used immunoSEQ multiplex PCR; TCRdb keeps in-frame clones, though not all of them. The profile shows tens of thousands of clones, 70% to 90% of them singletons. The TCR sequence derives from a young man with HIV. The material sequenced was unsorted PBMCs, taken 0.8 years before starting antiretroviral therapy. The genes are TRBV7-2 and TRBJ1-2; D possibly corresponds to TRBD1 (6 bases). CDR3: CASSRSGWGQDRDGYTF. CDR3 nucleotide sequence: TGTGCCAGCAGCCGCTCTGGTTGGGGGCAGGATCGAGATGGCTACACCTTC.